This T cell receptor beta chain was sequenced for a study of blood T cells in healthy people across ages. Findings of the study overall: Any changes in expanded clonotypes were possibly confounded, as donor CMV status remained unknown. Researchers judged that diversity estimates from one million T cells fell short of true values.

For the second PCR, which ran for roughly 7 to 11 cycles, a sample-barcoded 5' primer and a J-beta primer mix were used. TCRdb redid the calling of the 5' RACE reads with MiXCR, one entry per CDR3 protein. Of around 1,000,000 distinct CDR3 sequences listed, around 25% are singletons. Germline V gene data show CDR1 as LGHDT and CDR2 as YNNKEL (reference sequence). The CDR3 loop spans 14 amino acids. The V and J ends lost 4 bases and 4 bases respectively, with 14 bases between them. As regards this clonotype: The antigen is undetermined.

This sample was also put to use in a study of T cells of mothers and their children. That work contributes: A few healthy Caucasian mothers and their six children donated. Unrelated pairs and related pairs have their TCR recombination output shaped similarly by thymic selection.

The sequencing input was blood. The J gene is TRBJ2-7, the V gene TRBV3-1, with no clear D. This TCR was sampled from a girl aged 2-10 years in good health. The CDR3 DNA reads TGTGCCAGCAGCCCAGGCATCTTCGGATACGAGCAGTACTTC. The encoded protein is CASSPGIFGYEQYF.